What follows are 32 T cell receptor beta chains derived from one specimen sequenced in a study of blood T cell repertoires in COVID-19. The table came from immunoSEQ multiplex PCR; TCRdb's copy has only in-frame clones and leaves some out. Counted here are roughly 140,000 clones, roughly 90% occurring once; the ten biggest clones make up roughly 2.1%. Specimen: peripheral blood. The receptors stem from a human donor in a cohort sampled during active COVID-19.

The chain combines TRBV27 with TRBJ1-5; 9 bases map to TRBD1. This CDR3 is built from 14 residues. V trimming: 5 bases; J trimming: 2 bases; junction bases outside the gene matches: 1. CDR1 is MNHEY, CDR2 SMNVEV, per germline (reference sequence). CDR3 residues: CASSTGGGNQPQHF. The DNA for the CDR3 is TGTGCCAGCAGTACAGGGGGCGGCAATCAGCCCCAGCATTTT.

CDR3 in DNA: TGCGCCAGTGCCCGGCAGGGGGCCCGTGACACCATATATTTT. It specifies CASARQGARDTIYF. V gene TRBV23-1 combines with J gene TRBJ1-3; 8 nucleotides line up with TRBD1. TRBV23-1 is designated an ORF whose function remains uncertain. CDR3 length: 14 amino acids. V trimming: 9 bases; J trimming: 8 bases; junction bases outside the gene matches: 12.

The CDR3 DNA is TGTGCCAGCAGCCCCGGACAGGGAGGGGGGGTGCAGTACTTC. Translation gives CASSPGQGGGVQYF. V usage is TRBV5-4 and J usage is TRBJ2-7; possibly TRBD1 for D (8 bases). Germline loops: CDR1 SGHNT, CDR2 YYREEE (reference sequence). The CDR3 is 14 amino acids. Trimming stripped 4 bases from V and 9 bases from J, with 20 bases between.

The V call is TRBV4-3, the J call TRBJ2-5; TRBD1 aligns across 7 bases. The V and J ends lost 2 bases and 4 bases, in that order; junction bases with no gene match: 7. There are 15 residues in the CDR3. Germline values: CDR1 LGHNA, CDR2 YSLEER. CDR3 bases: TGCGCCAGCAGCCAAACGGGGTCAGGGGGAGAGACCCAGTACTTC. It codes for CASSQTGSGGETQYF.

V and J are TRBV24-1 and TRBJ2-6; D unclear. Trimming cost V 4 bases and J 4 bases, with 13 bases left between them. CDR1 and CDR2 (germline): KGHDR, SFDVKD. The CDR3 is 16 amino acids. CDR3 in DNA: TGTGCCACCAGTGACAAAACGTGGCACGGGGCCAACGTCCTGACTTTC. Residues: CATSDKTWHGANVLTF.

A single count supports this clone. This chain links TRBV27 with TRBJ1-1, with a tentative D call TRBD1 (6 bases). Per the germline V gene, CDR1 is MNHEY and CDR2 is SMNVEV (reference sequence). The V gene lost 4 bases and the J gene lost 2 bases, with 20 bases spanning the gap. The CDR3 consists of 17 residues. Here the CDR3 reads CASSWGPGGALNTEAFF. The CDR3 DNA reads as TGTGCCAGCAGTTGGGGCCCTGGGGGGGCTCTAAACACTGAAGCTTTCTTT.

The rearrangement links TRBV5-1 to TRBJ2-2; D is undetermined. Germline loops: CDR1 SGHRS, CDR2 YFSETQ. The CDR3 spans 12 residues. Trimming took off 5 bases at V and 5 bases at J, with 7 bases between the two ends. The CDR3 DNA reads TGCGCCAGCAGGGCGGATACCGGGGAGCTGTTTTTT. Its protein is CASRADTGELFF.

The CDR3 loop reads CASSYLTGSSGYTF. The CDR3 nucleotides read TGTGCCAGCAGTTACCTGACAGGGTCTAGTGGCTACACCTTC. This chain connects TRBV6-2 or TRBV6-3 to TRBJ1-2, with 7 bases identical to TRBD1. Losses at the gene ends were 2 bases for V and 7 bases for J; bases not matched to a gene: 7. The CDR3 runs to 14 residues. CDR1 and CDR2 from the germline V gene are MNHEY and SVGEGT.

This clone showed up just a few times. The V call is TRBV6-2 or TRBV6-3, the J call TRBJ1-5; 8 nucleotides match TRBD1. V shed 3 bases, J shed 0 bases, and the junction held 7 bases outside the gene matches. Germline values: CDR1 MNHEY, CDR2 SVGEGT. This CDR3 contains 17 residues. The CDR3 region is CASSYRGQGYSNQPQHF. Written as DNA, the CDR3 is TGTGCCAGCAGTTATCGAGGACAGGGTTATAGCAATCAGCCCCAGCATTTT.

The chain couples TRBV6-6 to TRBJ1-2, with D hard to call. Between the trimmed V and J ends, which lost 4 bases and 6 bases, there was a span of 12 bases. Germline V gene lookup returns CDR1 MNHNY and CDR2 SVGAGI (reference sequence). This CDR3 comprises 13 residues. The CDR3 protein is CASSLALGDGYTF. The DNA of the CDR3 is TGTGCCAGCAGTTTAGCCCTTGGCGATGGCTACACCTTC.

The CDR3 sequence is CASSLAGAPQETQYF. CDR3 DNA sequence: TGTGCCAGCTCGCTAGCGGGAGCTCCCCAAGAGACCCAGTACTTC. The chain links TRBV18 to TRBJ2-5; 10 bases align to TRBD2. There are 15 residues in the CDR3. V gave up 6 bases and J gave up 1 base; unmatched junction bases: 5. Germline-derived CDR1 and CDR2 are KGHSH and LQKENI.

V and J are TRBV13 and TRBJ2-1; tentatively, D is TRBD2 (5 bases). The CDR3 length is 16 residues. The ends were cut back, 5 bases at V and 10 bases at J, with 24 bases in the middle. Germline V lookup: CDR1 PRHDT, CDR2 FYEKMQ (reference sequence). DNA for the CDR3: TGTGCCAGCAGCCCCCCGGAGCGGATACTCCCCGGGGAGCAGTTCTTC. Amino acids: CASSPPERILPGEQFF.

The chain carries TRBV5-1 and TRBJ2-5; tentatively, D is TRBD2 (6 bases). The CDR3 is made up of 15 amino acids. In germline, CDR1 is SGHRS, CDR2 YFSETQ. Trimming left V 0 bases short and J 1 base short, with 10 bases between. CDR3 in DNA: TGCGCCAGCAGCTTGGTGGGGGGACCCCAAGAGACCCAGTACTTC. This translates into CASSLVGGPQETQYF.

The chain couples TRBV30 to TRBJ2-7; 8 bases map to TRBD1. Trimming at V came to 4 bases and at J to 3 bases, leaving 5 bases not matched to a gene. CDR1 and CDR2 from the germline V gene are GTSNPN and SVGIG (reference sequence). The CDR3 has 13 residues. CDR3 bases: TGTGCCTGGACCCGACAGGGGATCTACGAGCAGTACTTC. Amino acid sequence: CAWTRQGIYEQYF.

This clone was seen only once. This chain uses TRBV15 with TRBJ1-3; D gene ambiguous. The CDR3 contains 14 residues. With 8 bases removed from V and 0 bases from J, the gap between germline ends came to 11 bases. Germline values: CDR1 LNHNV, CDR2 YYDKDF (reference sequence). The CDR3 DNA sequence: TGTGCCACCCGGGAACCTTTCTCTGGAAACACCATATATTTT. It specifies CATREPFSGNTIYF. Drawing the rest from reference TRBV15 and TRBJ1-3, the complete variable domain is DAMVIQNPRYQVTQFGKPVTLSCSQTLNHNVMYWYQQKSSQAPKLLFHYYDKDFNNEADTPDNFQSRRPNTSFCFLDIRSPGLGDTAMYLCATREPFSGNTIYFGEGSWLTVV.

CDR3 DNA sequence: TGTGCCAGCAGTTTTTTGGGAGGCCAAAGAGAGCAGTTCTTC. This translates into CASSFLGGQREQFF. The chain combines TRBV28 with TRBJ2-1; D is perhaps TRBD2 (6 bases). The CDR3 totals 14 residues. V was pared by 3 bases and J by 10 bases, with 16 bases between. Germline CDR1 and CDR2: MDHEN and SYDVKM.

V usage is TRBV6-6 and J usage is TRBJ2-7, with 11 bases aligning to TRBD2. There are 15 residues in the CDR3. Germline trimming cut 6 bases from V and 3 bases from J; bases unmatched to any gene: 7. The germline V gene encodes CDR1 MNHNY and CDR2 SVGAGI (reference sequence). For the CDR3, the DNA is TGTGCCAGCAGGCCACCCGGGACTAGCGGCTACGAGCAGTACTTC. This codes for CASRPPGTSGYEQYF.

The sample holds one count of this clone. This chain connects TRBV19 to TRBJ2-2; TRBD1 matches 8 bases. The CDR3 covers 16 residues. Germline CDR1 is LNHDA and CDR2 is SQIVND (reference sequence). V was clipped by 3 bases and J by 7 bases; unmatched bases: 10. CDR3 nucleotide sequence: TGTGCCAGTAGTATCAGAGGACAGGGCCGGGGCGGGGAGCTGTTTTTT. This codes for CASSIRGQGRGGELFF.

The chain is built from TRBV6-5 and TRBJ2-7; a weak D match, TRBD2 (6 bases). CDR1 and CDR2 (germline): MNHEY, SVGAGI. The CDR3 has 15 amino acids. With 2 bases removed from V and 2 bases from J, the gap between germline ends came to 13 bases. The CDR3 DNA reads TGTGCCAGCAGTTACCGGGAGAGCGGCGCCTACGAGCAGTACTTC. Amino acid sequence: CASSYRESGAYEQYF.

The chain is built from TRBV9 and TRBJ1-1; no clear D gene. Trimming pared 3 bases from V and 5 bases from J, leaving 11 bases between. Germline V lookup: CDR1 SGDLS, CDR2 YYNGEE. The CDR3 sequence is 13 residues long. CDR3 residues: CASSGQQKTEAFF. Here the CDR3 DNA reads TGTGCCAGCAGCGGCCAACAGAAAACTGAAGCTTTCTTT. The full variable domain, its missing parts supplied by reference TRBV9 and TRBJ1-1, is DSGVTQTPKHLITATGQRVTLRCSPRSGDLSVYWYQQSLDQGLQFLIQYYNGEERAKGNILERFSAQQFPDLHSELNLSSLELGDSALYFCASSGQQKTEAFFGQGTRLTVV.

CDR3 loop: CASAPSNRGLSQPQHF. In DNA form, the CDR3 reads TGTGCCAGCGCCCCTTCGAACAGGGGGCTAAGTCAGCCCCAGCATTTT. The gene calls are TRBV28 and TRBJ1-5; 9 nucleotides agree with TRBD1. The length of the CDR3 is 16 residues. The V and J ends lost 8 bases and 6 bases, in that order; junction bases with no gene match: 14. In germline, CDR1 is MDHEN, CDR2 SYDVKM.

The chain recombines TRBV4-3 with TRBJ1-1; 7 nucleotides match TRBD1. Germline V gene data show CDR1 as LGHNA and CDR2 as YSLEER. The CDR3 spans 17 residues. V lost 1 base, J lost 0 bases, and 8 bases stayed unmatched. CDR3 sequence: CASSQGSGQLMNTEAFF. The DNA for the CDR3 is TGCGCCAGCAGCCAAGGCTCGGGACAGTTGATGAACACTGAAGCTTTCTTT.

The genes are TRBV7-2 and TRBJ2-7; D is ambiguous. The germline V gene has CDR1 SGHTA and CDR2 FQGNSA. Trimming took 5 bases from V and 5 from J, leaving 16 bases between them. This CDR3 region has 14 residues. CDR3 loop: CASSKPGFGNEQYF. The CDR3 DNA is TGTGCCAGCAGCAAACCGGGTTTCGGTAACGAGCAGTACTTC.

The chain recombines TRBV28 with TRBJ2-7, with TRBD2 matching 10 bases. Losses at the gene ends were 5 bases for V and 2 bases for J; bases not matched to a gene: 6. Germline CDR1 MDHEN, CDR2 SYDVKM. CDR3 length equals 15 residues. CDR3 coding DNA: TGTGCCAGCAGTGTCAAGCTAGCGGGGGCCTACGAGCAGTACTTC. Translated: CASSVKLAGAYEQYF.

The chain carries TRBV7-2 and TRBJ2-5; D perhaps matches TRBD2 (6 bases). The CDR3 sequence is 14 residues long. Trimming stripped 5 bases from V and 5 bases from J, with 15 bases between. Germline assignment: CDR1 SGHTA and CDR2 FQGNSA. CDR3 coding DNA: TGTGCCAGCAGCCCGGAGGGAGTGAGGGAGACCCAGTACTTC. Translated: CASSPEGVRETQYF.

The CDR3 sequence is CASSPSTGTSAYEQYF. The CDR3 DNA is TGTGCCAGCTCACCCAGCACCGGGACTAGCGCCTACGAGCAGTACTTC. The chain carries TRBV18 and TRBJ2-7; 10 positions agree with TRBD2. CDR3 length equals 16 residues. Trimming cost V 3 bases and J 2 bases; bases outside gene matches: 7. CDR1 and CDR2 from the germline V gene are KGHSH and LQKENI.

The rearrangement links TRBV5-6 to TRBJ2-5; weak D call: TRBD1 (7 bases). CDR1 is SGHDT, CDR2 YYEEEE, per germline. The V gene lost 5 bases and the J gene lost 3 bases, with 26 bases spanning the gap. The CDR3 totals 18 residues. This CDR3 reads CASSFAPTGRFDKETQYF. DNA for the CDR3: TGTGCCAGCAGTTTCGCCCCGACAGGGAGGTTTGATAAAGAGACCCAGTACTTC.

This chain connects TRBV30 to TRBJ2-5; D is possibly TRBD1 (5 bases). Trimming took 2 bases from V and 7 from J, leaving 20 bases between them. Germline CDR1 and CDR2: GTSNPN and SVGIG (reference sequence). The CDR3 sequence is 15 residues long. The CDR3, as DNA: TGTGCCTGGAGTATCCAGCCGGGTCCCACAGGGACCCAGTACTTC. It specifies CAWSIQPGPTGTQYF.

With respect to this clone: The sample carries other DNA sequences with the same CDR3. The V and J genes are TRBV4-3 and TRBJ2-6; possible D gene TRBD2, 5 bases. The CDR3 has 15 amino acids. With 3 bases removed from V and 1 base from J, the gap between germline ends came to 7 bases. Germline V gene lookup returns CDR1 LGHNA and CDR2 YSLEER. The CDR3 loop is CASSQGVSGANVLTF. The CDR3 nucleotides read TGCGCCAGCAGCCAGGGAGTTTCTGGGGCCAACGTCCTGACTTTC.

The V call is TRBV9, the J call TRBJ2-3; TRBD2 matches at 12 bases. Germline trimming cut 2 bases from V and 4 bases from J; bases unmatched to any gene: 5. The CDR3 loop spans 16 amino acids. The germline V gene encodes CDR1 SGDLS and CDR2 YYNGEE. CDR3 sequence reads: CASSVGLAGPPDTQYF. The CDR3 nucleotides read TGTGCCAGCAGCGTCGGACTAGCGGGGCCTCCAGATACGCAGTATTTT.

V and J are TRBV20-1 and TRBJ1-6; D remains ambiguous. The CDR3 extends over 19 amino acids. V shed 3 bases and J shed 7 bases, with 28 bases lying between them. Germline V gene sequence: CDR1 DFQATT, CDR2 SNEGSKA (reference sequence). The CDR3 sequence is CSASDYDYGGLRANSPLHF. The CDR3 DNA reads as TGCAGTGCTAGTGACTACGACTACGGAGGCCTGAGGGCCAATTCACCCCTCCACTTT.

The CDR3 DNA reads TGTGCCAGCAGCGTAGGGACAGGGGATTCACCCCTCCACTTT. It specifies CASSVGTGDSPLHF. This chain joins TRBV9 and TRBJ1-6, with 9 positions matching TRBD1. Trimming removed 0 bases from V and 8 bases from J; junction bases left unmatched: 0. The CDR3 sequence is 14 residues long. Germline CDR1 reads SGDLS; CDR2 reads YYNGEE.